This is a list of T cell receptor beta chains from one sample in a study of cytomegalovirus exposure and HLA in healthy donors. Only in-frame clones appear in the TCRdb table, and some are missing; sequencing was by immunoSEQ multiplex PCR. This repertoire includes roughly 78,000 clones. The sample consisted of PBMCs. The receptor set was obtained from a boy aged 5-17 years in good health and CMV-seronegative. Both conserved end residues are part of each CDR3. The D gene is left open where the match is weak.

J	D	V	CDR3	DNA
TRBJ2-7	.	TRBV5-6	CASSPGTQGYEQYF	TGTGCCAGCAGCCCTGGGACACAAGGTTACGAGCAGTACTTC
TRBJ1-1	.	TRBV29-1	CSANGSGSEAFF	TGCAGCGCTAACGGTTCGGGGTCTGAAGCTTTCTTT
TRBJ2-3	TRBD2	TRBV7-9	CASSCPGLATKGTDTQYF	TGTGCCAGCAGCTGCCCGGGACTAGCGACGAAAGGGACAGATACGCAGTATTTT
TRBJ1-1	TRBD1	TRBV30	CAWFRKTGIYRSVTEAFF	TGTGCCTGGTTTCGAAAGACAGGGATATATCGGAGCGTCACTGAAGCTTTCTTT
TRBJ1-1	TRBD1	TRBV19	CASSTHPRGRTEAFF	TGTGCCAGTAGTACACACCCCAGGGGGCGGACTGAAGCTTTCTTT
TRBJ2-2	TRBD2	TRBV7-6	CASSTTLLAGGAGELFF	TGTGCCAGCAGCACGACGTTACTAGCGGGAGGTGCCGGGGAGCTGTTTTTT
TRBJ1-1	TRBD1	TRBV5-1	CASSWTDRPNTEAFF	TGCGCCAGCAGCTGGACGGACAGGCCCAACACTGAAGCTTTCTTT
TRBJ2-1	.	TRBV30	CAEDSYNAQFF	TGTGCGGAGGACTCCTACAATGCGCAGTTCTTC
TRBJ2-7	TRBD1	TRBV6-6	CASSPEDRVLTYEQYF	TGTGCCAGCAGCCCTGAGGACAGGGTTTTGACCTACGAGCAGTACTTC
TRBJ2-3	.	TRBV7-3	CASSLIGAADTQYF	TGTGCCAGCAGCTTAATTGGGGCCGCAGATACGCAGTATTTT
TRBJ2-7	TRBD1	TRBV2	CASSEEGTELISYEQYF	TGTGCCAGCAGTGAAGAGGGGACAGAGTTAATATCCTACGAGCAGTACTTC
TRBJ1-5	TRBD1	TRBV7-9	CASSSQDREQPQHF	TGTGCCAGCAGCTCTCAGGACAGGGAGCAGCCCCAGCATTTT
TRBJ2-7	TRBD2	TRBV9	CASSVGGTSGRTFEYEQYF	TGTGCCAGCAGCGTAGGTGGGACTAGCGGGAGGACCTTCGAGTACGAGCAGTACTTC
TRBJ2-1	TRBD1	TRBV4-2	CASSQGDRGSEQFF	TGTGCCAGCAGCCAAGGGGACAGGGGAAGTGAGCAGTTCTTC
TRBJ2-7	TRBD2	TRBV5-4	CASSLIGPGLAYYEQYF	TGTGCCAGCAGCCTAATTGGCCCGGGACTAGCCTACTACGAGCAGTACTTC
TRBJ2-7	TRBD1	TRBV19	CASSRGQPYEQYF	TGTGCCAGTAGCCGGGGACAGCCCTACGAGCAGTACTTC
TRBJ2-1	TRBD1	TRBV6-6	CASRPPGQGTNEQFF	TGTGCCAGCAGACCCCCGGGACAGGGTACAAATGAGCAGTTCTTC
TRBJ1-5	TRBD1	TRBV18	CASSDAIGGGSQPQHF	TGTGCCAGCTCAGACGCAATAGGGGGCGGCAGTCAGCCCCAGCATTTT
TRBJ1-2	TRBD1	TRBV29-1	CSVEDVGHRGDYGYTF	TGTAGCGTTGAAGATGTTGGCCACAGGGGTGACTATGGCTACACCTTC
TRBJ2-5	.	TRBV5-6	CASSLGLEETQYF	TGTGCCAGCAGCTTGGGACTGGAAGAGACCCAGTACTTC
TRBJ1-1	.	TRBV30	CAWSAERGNTEAFF	TGTGCCTGGAGTGCGGAAAGGGGAAACACTGAAGCTTTCTTT
TRBJ1-2	TRBD1	TRBV12-5	CASGSGTGVGYTF	TGTGCTAGTGGTTCCGGGACAGGGGTAGGCTACACCTTC
TRBJ1-2	TRBD1	TRBV30	CAWRGQGMDYGYTF	TGTGCCTGGAGGGGACAGGGGATGGACTATGGCTACACCTTC
TRBJ2-7	.	TRBV5-5	CASSHPPSGVYEQYF	TGTGCCAGCAGCCATCCCCCCTCAGGGGTCTACGAGCAGTACTTC
TRBJ2-3	TRBD2	TRBV5-6	CASSGRLAGTDTQYF	TGTGCCAGCAGCGGTAGACTAGCGGGAACGGATACGCAGTATTTT
TRBJ2-7	TRBD1	TRBV27	CASIQTGGNEQYF	TGTGCCAGCATTCAAACAGGGGGTAACGAGCAGTACTTC
TRBJ1-1	TRBD1	TRBV4-1	CASSQGMLRTGNGNTEAFF	TGCGCCAGCAGCCAAGGGATGCTGAGGACAGGGAACGGGAACACTGAAGCTTTCTTT
TRBJ2-2	TRBD1	TRBV4-3	CASSRDRVGGELFF	TGCGCCAGCAGCCGCGACAGGGTAGGCGGGGAGCTGTTTTTT
TRBJ1-1	TRBD1	TRBV5-6	CASSLAGQGNTEAFF	TGTGCCAGCAGCTTGGCCGGACAGGGGAACACTGAAGCTTTCTTT
TRBJ1-6	.	TRBV12-5	CASGGRSYNSPLHF	TGTGCTAGTGGTGGGAGATCCTATAATTCACCCCTCCACTTT
TRBJ2-7	.	TRBV7-3	CASSLTRVDEQYF	TGTGCCAGCAGCTTAACACGGGTGGACGAGCAGTACTTC
TRBJ1-1	.	TRBV5-1	CASSESTGTEAFF	TGCGCCAGCAGCGAATCGACGGGCACTGAAGCTTTCTTT
TRBJ1-6	.	TRBV10-3	CAISESVAAYNSPLHF	TGTGCCATCAGTGAGTCTGTGGCGGCGTATAATTCACCCCTCCACTTT
TRBJ2-7	TRBD1	TRBV5-1	CASSFGTGSAYEQYF	TGCGCCAGCAGCTTCGGGACAGGGAGCGCCTACGAGCAGTACTTC
TRBJ1-1	.	TRBV5-6	CASTRGPGEAFF	TGTGCCAGCACAAGGGGTCCCGGGGAAGCTTTCTTT